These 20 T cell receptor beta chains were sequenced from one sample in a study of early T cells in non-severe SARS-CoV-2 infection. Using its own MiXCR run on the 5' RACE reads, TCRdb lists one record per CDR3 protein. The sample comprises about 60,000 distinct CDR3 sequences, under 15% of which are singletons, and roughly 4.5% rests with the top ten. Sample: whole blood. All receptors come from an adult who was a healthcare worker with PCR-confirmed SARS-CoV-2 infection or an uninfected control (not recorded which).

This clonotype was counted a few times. This CDR3 reads CASTRTRPYEQYF. CDR3 coding DNA: TGTGCCAGCACCAGGACACGACCCTACGAGCAGTACTTC. The chain uses TRBV12-3 or TRBV12-4 and TRBJ2-7; maybe TRBD1 (5 bases). Trimming stripped 7 bases from V and 2 bases from J, with 12 bases between. The CDR3 runs 13 residues.

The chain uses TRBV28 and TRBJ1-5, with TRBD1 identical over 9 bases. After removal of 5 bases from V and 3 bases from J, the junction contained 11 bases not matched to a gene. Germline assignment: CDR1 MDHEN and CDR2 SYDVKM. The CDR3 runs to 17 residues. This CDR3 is CASSKPGQGGNNQPQHF. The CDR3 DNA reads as TGTGCCAGCAGTAAACCGGGACAGGGAGGTAACAATCAGCCCCAGCATTTT.

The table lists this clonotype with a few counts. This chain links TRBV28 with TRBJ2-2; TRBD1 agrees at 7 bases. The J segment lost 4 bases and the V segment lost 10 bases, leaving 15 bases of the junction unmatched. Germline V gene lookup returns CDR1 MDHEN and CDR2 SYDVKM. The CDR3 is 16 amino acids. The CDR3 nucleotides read TGTGCCACCACGTTCGGACAGGCGTCAGGCACCGGGGAGCTGTTTTTT. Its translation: CATTFGQASGTGELFF.

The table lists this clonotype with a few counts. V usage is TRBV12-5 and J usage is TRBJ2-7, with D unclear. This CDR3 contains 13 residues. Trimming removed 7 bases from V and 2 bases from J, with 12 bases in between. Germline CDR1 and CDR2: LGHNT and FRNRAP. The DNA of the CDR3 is TGTGCTAGTGTGCGTCAGCCCCCCTACGAGCAGTACTTC. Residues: CASVRQPPYEQYF.

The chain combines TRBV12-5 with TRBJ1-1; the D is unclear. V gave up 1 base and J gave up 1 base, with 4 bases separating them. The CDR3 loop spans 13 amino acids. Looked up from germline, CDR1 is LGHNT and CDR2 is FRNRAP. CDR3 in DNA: TGTGCTAGTGGTTTGGAAGAGAACACTGAAGCTTTCTTT. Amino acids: CASGLEENTEAFF.

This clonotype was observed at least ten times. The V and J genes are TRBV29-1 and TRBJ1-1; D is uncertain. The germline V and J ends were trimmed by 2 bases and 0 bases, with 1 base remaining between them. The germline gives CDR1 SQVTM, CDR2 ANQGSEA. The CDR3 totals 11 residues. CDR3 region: CSVEMNTEAFF. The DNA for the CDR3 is TGCAGCGTTGAAATGAACACTGAAGCTTTCTTT.

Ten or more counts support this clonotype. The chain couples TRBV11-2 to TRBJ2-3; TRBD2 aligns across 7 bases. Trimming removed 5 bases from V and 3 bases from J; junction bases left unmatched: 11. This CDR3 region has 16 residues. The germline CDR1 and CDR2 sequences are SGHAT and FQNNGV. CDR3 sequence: CASSRVGTKGTDTQYF. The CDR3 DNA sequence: TGTGCCAGCAGCCGGGTCGGGACTAAGGGGACAGATACGCAGTATTTT.

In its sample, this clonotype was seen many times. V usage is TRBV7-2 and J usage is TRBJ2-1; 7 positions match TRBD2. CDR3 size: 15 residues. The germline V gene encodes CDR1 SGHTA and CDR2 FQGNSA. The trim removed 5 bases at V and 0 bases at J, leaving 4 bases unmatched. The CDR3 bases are TGTGCCAGCAGCCCGCGGGGGAGCTCCTACAATGAGCAGTTCTTC. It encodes CASSPRGSSYNEQFF.

The CDR3 DNA reads as TGTGCCAGCAGCCCAGGGGCGGGGACAGGCGAAGCTTTCTTT. Residues: CASSPGAGTGEAFF. The V gene is TRBV12-3 or TRBV12-4, the J gene TRBJ1-1; 8 bases fit TRBD1. CDR3 length: 14 amino acids. Germline trimming cut 6 bases from V and 8 bases from J; bases unmatched to any gene: 11.

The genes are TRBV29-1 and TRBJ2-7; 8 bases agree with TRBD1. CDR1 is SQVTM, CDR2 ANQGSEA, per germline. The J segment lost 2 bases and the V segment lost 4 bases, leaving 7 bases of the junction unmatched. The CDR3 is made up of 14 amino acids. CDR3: CSVVEGTGTYEQYF. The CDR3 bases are TGCAGCGTTGTGGAGGGGACAGGTACCTACGAGCAGTACTTC.

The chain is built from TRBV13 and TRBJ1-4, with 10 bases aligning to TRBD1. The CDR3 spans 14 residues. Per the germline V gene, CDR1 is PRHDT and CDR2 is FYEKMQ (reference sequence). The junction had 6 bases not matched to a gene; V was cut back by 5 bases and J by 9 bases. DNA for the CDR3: TGTGCCAGCAGCCTACGGACAGGGGGGAAAAAACTGTTTTTT. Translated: CASSLRTGGKKLFF.

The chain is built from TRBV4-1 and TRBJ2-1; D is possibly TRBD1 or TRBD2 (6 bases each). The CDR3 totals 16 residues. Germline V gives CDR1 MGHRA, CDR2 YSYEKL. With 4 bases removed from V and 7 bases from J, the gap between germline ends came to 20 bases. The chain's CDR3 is CASSLLGGFRTNEQFF. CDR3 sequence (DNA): TGCGCCAGCAGCCTCCTAGGGGGGTTCAGGACTAATGAGCAGTTCTTC.

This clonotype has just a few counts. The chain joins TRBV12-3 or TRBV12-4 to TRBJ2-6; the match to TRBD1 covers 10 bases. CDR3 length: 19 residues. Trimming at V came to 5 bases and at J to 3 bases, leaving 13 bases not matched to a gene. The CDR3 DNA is TGTGCCAGCAGTCCACGGCCCGACAGGGGGCGCTTTGGGGCCAACGTCCTGACTTTC. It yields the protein CASSPRPDRGRFGANVLTF.

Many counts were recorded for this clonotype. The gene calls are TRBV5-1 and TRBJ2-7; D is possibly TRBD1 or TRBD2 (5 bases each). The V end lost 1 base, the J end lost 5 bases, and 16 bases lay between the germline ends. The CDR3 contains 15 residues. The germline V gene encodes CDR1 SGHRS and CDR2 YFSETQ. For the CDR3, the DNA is TGCGCCAGCAGCTTGACGGGACCGTATATCAACGAGCAGTACTTC. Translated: CASSLTGPYINEQYF.

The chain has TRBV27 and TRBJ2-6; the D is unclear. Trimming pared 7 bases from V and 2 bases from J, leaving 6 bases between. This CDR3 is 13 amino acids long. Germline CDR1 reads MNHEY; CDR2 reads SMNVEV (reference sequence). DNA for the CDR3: TGTGCCAGCAAGTCCACTGGGGCCAACGTCCTGACTTTC. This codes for CASKSTGANVLTF.

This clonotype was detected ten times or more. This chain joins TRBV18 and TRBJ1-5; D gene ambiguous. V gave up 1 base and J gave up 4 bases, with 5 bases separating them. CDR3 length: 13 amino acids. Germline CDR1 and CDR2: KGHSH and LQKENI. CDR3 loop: CASSPQPNQPQHF. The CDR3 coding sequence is TGTGCCAGCTCACCACAGCCAAATCAGCCCCAGCATTTT.

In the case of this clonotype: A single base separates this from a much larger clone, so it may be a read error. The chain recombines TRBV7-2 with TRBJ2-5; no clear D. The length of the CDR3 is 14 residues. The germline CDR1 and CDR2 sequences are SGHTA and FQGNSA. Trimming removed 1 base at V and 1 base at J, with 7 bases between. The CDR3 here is CASSLGQSQETQYF. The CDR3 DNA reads TGTGCCAGCAGCTTAGGGCAGTCCCAAGAGACCCAGTACTTC.

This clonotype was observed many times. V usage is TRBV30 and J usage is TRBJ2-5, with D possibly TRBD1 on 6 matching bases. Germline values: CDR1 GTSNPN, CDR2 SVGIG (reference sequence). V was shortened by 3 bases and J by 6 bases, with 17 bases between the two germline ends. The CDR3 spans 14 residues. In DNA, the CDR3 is TGTGCCTGGAGAGGTCAGGGGATTTCGAAGACCCAGTACTTC. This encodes CAWRGQGISKTQYF. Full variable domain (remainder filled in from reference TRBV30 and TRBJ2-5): SQTIHQWPATLVQPVGSPLSLECTVEGTSNPNLYWYRQAAGRGLQLLFYSVGIGQISSEVPQNLSASRPQDRQFILSSKKLLLSDSGFYLCAWRGQGISKTQYFGPGTRLLVL.

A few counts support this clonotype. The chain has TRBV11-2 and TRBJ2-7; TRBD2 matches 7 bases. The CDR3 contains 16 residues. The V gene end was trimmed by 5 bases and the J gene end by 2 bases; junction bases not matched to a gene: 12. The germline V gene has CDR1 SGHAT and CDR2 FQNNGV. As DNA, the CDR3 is TGTGCCAGCAGCCGAAAGGTAGCGGGTTCCCCCTACGAGCAGTACTTC. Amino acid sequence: CASSRKVAGSPYEQYF.

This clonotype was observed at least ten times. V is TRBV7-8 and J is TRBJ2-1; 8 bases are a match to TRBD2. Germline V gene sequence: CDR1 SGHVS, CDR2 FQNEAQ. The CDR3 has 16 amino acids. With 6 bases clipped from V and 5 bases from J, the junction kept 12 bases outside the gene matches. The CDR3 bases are TGTGCCAGCAGGCCCACATGGGCGGGGGGCGACAATGAGCAGTTCTTC. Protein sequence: CASRPTWAGGDNEQFF.